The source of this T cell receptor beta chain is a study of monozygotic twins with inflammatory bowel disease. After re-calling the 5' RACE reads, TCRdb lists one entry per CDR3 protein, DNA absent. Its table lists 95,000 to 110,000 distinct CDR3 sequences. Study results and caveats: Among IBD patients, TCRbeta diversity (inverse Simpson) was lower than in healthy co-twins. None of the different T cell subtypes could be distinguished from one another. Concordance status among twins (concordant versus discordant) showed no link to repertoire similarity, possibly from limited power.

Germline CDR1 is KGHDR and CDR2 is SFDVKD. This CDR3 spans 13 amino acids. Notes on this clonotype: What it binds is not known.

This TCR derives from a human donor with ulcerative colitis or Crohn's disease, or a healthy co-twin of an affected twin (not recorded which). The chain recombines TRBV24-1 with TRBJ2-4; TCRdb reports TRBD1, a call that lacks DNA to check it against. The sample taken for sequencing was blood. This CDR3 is CATSDPGQNIQYF.